This T cell receptor beta chain was sequenced during a study of blood T cell repertoires in COVID-19. Looking at the study overall: The United States, Italy and Spain provided the acute and convalescent COVID-19 samples. Sources were T cells, B-cell-depleted T cells, or PBMCs; the material itself was cDNA or gDNA.

As regards this clone: At the DNA level, this CDR3 is encoded by other sequences in the same sample as well.

Original methodology: How many nucleated cells were present was estimated from reference gene primer amplification. Measured with immunoSEQ multiplex PCR; TCRdb has only the in-frame clones, and not every one. That table furnishes V, J and clone size, whereas the DNA furnished D and trimming. This sample has some 670,000 clones, with 70% to 90% found just once. The germline V gene has CDR1 MNHEY and CDR2 SVGAGI. The CDR3 is 14 amino acids. Trimming removed 2 bases at V and 0 bases at J, with 7 bases between. The sequence was collected from a woman under 30 with acute or convalescent COVID-19. The genes are TRBV6-5 and TRBJ1-1; D may be TRBD1 (6 bases). Sequences were obtained from peripheral blood. As DNA, the CDR3 is TGTGCCAGCAGTTACCAGGGGTTGAACACTGAAGCTTTCTTT. As protein: CASSYQGLNTEAFF.